The 12 T cell receptor beta chains below come from one sample, sequenced in a study of CD8 T cells in ankylosing spondylitis. TCRdb independently ran MiXCR on the 5' RACE reads; one entry per CDR3 protein. Here the sample spans about 300,000 distinct CDR3 sequences, approximately 10% being singletons. Sequenced: blood, either unsorted or a sorted T cell fraction (not recorded which). These receptors were obtained from a female donor with ankylosing spondylitis or in good health (not recorded which).

This clonotype was seen many times. The chain is built from TRBV7-6 and TRBJ2-7; no reliable D call. The V end lost 4 bases, the J end lost 6 bases, and 16 bases lay between the germline ends. The CDR3 totals 14 residues. In germline, CDR1 is SGHVS, CDR2 FNYEAQ. The CDR3 DNA reads as TGTGCCAGCAGCTCATCCACCCCAGGATCCGAGCAGTACTTC. This encodes CASSSSTPGSEQYF.

The sample holds many counts of this clonotype. The chain has TRBV7-6 and TRBJ1-4; D is unresolved. The CDR3 extends over 13 amino acids. Per the germline V gene, CDR1 is SGHVS and CDR2 is FNYEAQ. With 6 bases removed from V and 7 bases from J, the gap between germline ends came to 12 bases. CDR3 protein: CASRGFEGEKLFF. The CDR3 DNA reads TGTGCCAGCAGGGGGTTTGAGGGTGAAAAACTGTTTTTT.

This clonotype was counted at least ten times. The chain has TRBV12-3 or TRBV12-4 and TRBJ2-1, with TRBD2 matching over 8 bases. Losses at the gene ends were 5 bases for V and 7 bases for J; bases not matched to a gene: 13. There are 16 residues in the CDR3. The CDR3 coding sequence is TGTGCCAGCAGTCATCAAAGCGGGAGTCGTCGGAATGAGCAGTTCTTC. This gives the protein CASSHQSGSRRNEQFF.

The chain joins TRBV9 to TRBJ2-1; perhaps D is TRBD1 or TRBD2 (5 bases each). The CDR3 runs to 15 residues. The V and J ends lost 8 bases and 6 bases respectively, with 21 bases between them. CDR1 is SGDLS, CDR2 YYNGEE, per germline. The CDR3 protein is CASSSRGLSGNEQFF. The CDR3 DNA reads as TGTGCCAGTTCCTCGAGGGGTCTAAGCGGCAATGAGCAGTTCTTC.

Turning to this clonotype: This sequence may be a read error, since a much larger clone differs from it by one base. The V and J genes are TRBV12-3 or TRBV12-4 and TRBJ2-3; D is perhaps TRBD1 (6 bases). The CDR3 runs to 11 residues. This CDR3 is CASRYRDTHYF. CDR3 nucleotide sequence: TGTGCCAGCAGATACAGGGATACGCATTATTTT.

Only a few counts were recorded for this clonotype. The gene calls are TRBV20-1 and TRBJ2-7; 7 nucleotides line up with TRBD1. CDR3 length: 9 amino acids. CDR1 and CDR2 from the germline V gene are DFQATT and SNEGSKA (reference sequence). The CDR3 nucleotides are TGCAGAGGGGGCGATCAACGGTACTTC. Its protein product is CRGGDQRYF.

This clonotype was seen many times. The chain joins TRBV20-1 to TRBJ1-1; D may be TRBD1 (5 bases). The CDR3 runs to 17 residues. V lost 6 bases and J 7 bases, leaving 30 bases between the germline ends. Germline CDR1 DFQATT, CDR2 SNEGSKA (reference sequence). CDR3 nucleotides: TGCAGTGCCGCCCCCATTGGGGCAGGACCCGCACGGGTTGAAGCTTTCTTT. The encoded protein is CSAAPIGAGPARVEAFF.

This clonotype showed up many times. The V gene is TRBV4-2, the J gene TRBJ1-5; TRBD1 is a possible D gene (6 bases). CDR1 is LGHNA and CDR2 is YNFKEQ in the germline V gene. The V end lost 0 bases, the J end lost 7 bases, and 13 bases lay between the germline ends. This CDR3 comprises 15 residues. The CDR3 here is CASSQDAGARQPQHF. The CDR3 region has the DNA TGTGCCAGCAGCCAAGATGCGGGGGCACGGCAGCCCCAGCATTTT.

The chain combines TRBV7-9 with TRBJ2-3, with a weak D call TRBD2 (5 bases). The CDR3 runs 14 residues. CDR1 and CDR2 from the germline V gene are SEHNR and FQNEAQ (reference sequence). V lost 6 bases, J lost 5 bases, and 15 bases lay in between. CDR3 bases: TGTGCCAGCAGACGGAGCGGCGAATTAGATACGCAGTATTTT. Its translation: CASRRSGELDTQYF.

This clonotype was found many times. This chain uses TRBV20-1 with TRBJ2-7; 14 bases fit TRBD2. Germline V gene data show CDR1 as DFQATT and CDR2 as SNEGSKA (reference sequence). The J segment lost 6 bases and the V segment lost 5 bases, leaving 9 bases of the junction unmatched. This CDR3 is 15 amino acids long. The CDR3 DNA is TGCAGTGCTCACGGGACTAGCGGGAGCTCCAGCGAGCAGTACTTC. It yields the protein CSAHGTSGSSSEQYF.

The table lists this clonotype with many counts. The V gene is TRBV5-6, the J gene TRBJ1-3; no definite D call. V dropped 2 bases and J dropped 0 bases, with 18 bases sitting between them. From germline, CDR1 is SGHDT and CDR2 YYEEEE. CDR3 length equals 18 residues. This CDR3 reads CASSFRISQDFSGNTIYF. The CDR3 DNA sequence: TGTGCCAGCAGCTTTCGTATTAGCCAGGACTTCTCTGGAAACACCATATATTTT.

At least ten counts were recorded for this clonotype. The V gene is TRBV20-1, the J gene TRBJ2-1; no firm D call. CDR3 size: 14 residues. V was shortened by 6 bases and J by 6 bases, with 18 bases between the two germline ends. Germline V lookup: CDR1 DFQATT, CDR2 SNEGSKA (reference sequence). The CDR3 loop is CSARRPPGSNEQFF. The CDR3 DNA reads as TGCAGTGCCCGGAGACCCCCAGGCTCCAATGAGCAGTTCTTC.